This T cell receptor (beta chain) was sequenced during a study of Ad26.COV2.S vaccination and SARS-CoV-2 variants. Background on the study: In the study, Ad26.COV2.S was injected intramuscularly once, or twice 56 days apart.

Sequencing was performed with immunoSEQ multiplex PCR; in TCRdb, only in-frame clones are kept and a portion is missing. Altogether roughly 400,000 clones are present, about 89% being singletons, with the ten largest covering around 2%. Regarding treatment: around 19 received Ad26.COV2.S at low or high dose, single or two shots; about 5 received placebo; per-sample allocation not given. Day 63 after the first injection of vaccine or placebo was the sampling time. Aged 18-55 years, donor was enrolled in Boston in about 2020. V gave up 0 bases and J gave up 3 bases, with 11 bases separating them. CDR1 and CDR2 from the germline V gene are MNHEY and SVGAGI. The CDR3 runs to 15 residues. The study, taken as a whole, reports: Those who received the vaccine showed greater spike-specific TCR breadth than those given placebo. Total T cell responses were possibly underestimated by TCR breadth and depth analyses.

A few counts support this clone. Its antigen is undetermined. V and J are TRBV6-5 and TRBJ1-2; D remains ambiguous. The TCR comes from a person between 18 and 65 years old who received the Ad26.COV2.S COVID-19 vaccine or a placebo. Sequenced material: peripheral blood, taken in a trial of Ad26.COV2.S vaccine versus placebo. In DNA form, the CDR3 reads TGTGCCAGCAGTTACTCGAAAGGCCGTCACTATGGCTACACCTTC. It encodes CASSYSKGRHYGYTF.